The clone carrying this T cell receptor (beta chain) was counted a single time. The sample originates from a study of blood T cell repertoires in COVID-19. Repertoires were generated with immunoSEQ multiplex PCR, while TCRdb's copy carries only in-frame clones and drops some. There are 270,000 or so clones in the sample; 85% to 95% occur only once, and 2.5% to 3% lies in the top ten. The age range of participants was 18 to 89 years, with residence in fewer than 25 US areas. Participants were placed into cohorts based on the clinical history they reported. Those designated as exposed participants met a COVID-19 case within 2 weeks before study entry. There are 12 residues in the CDR3. V was pared by 6 bases and J by 4 bases, with 9 bases between. The germline gives CDR1 MNHEY, CDR2 SVGAGI.

This TCR came from a man aged 40-50 years who had been exposed to COVID-19. The J gene is TRBJ2-5, the V gene TRBV6-5, with D uncertain. Sequenced: PBMCs or T cells enriched from blood (not recorded which). The CDR3 protein is CASRDNPETQYF. CDR3 nucleotide sequence: TGTGCCAGCAGAGACAATCCAGAGACCCAGTACTTC.